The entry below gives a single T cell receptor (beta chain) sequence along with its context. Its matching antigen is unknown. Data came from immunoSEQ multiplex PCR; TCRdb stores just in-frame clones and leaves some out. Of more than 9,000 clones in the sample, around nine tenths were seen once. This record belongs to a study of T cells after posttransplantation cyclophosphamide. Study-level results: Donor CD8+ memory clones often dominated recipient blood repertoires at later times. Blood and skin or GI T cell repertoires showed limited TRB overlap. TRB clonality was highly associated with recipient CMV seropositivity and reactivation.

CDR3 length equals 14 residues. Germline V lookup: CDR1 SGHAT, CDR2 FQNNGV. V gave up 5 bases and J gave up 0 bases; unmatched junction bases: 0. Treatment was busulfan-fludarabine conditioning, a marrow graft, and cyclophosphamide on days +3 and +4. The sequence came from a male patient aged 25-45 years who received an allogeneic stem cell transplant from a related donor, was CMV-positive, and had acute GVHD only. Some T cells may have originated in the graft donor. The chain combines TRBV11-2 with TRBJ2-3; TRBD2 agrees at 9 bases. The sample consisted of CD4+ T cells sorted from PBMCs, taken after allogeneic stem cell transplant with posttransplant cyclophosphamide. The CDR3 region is CASSLAGSTDTQYF. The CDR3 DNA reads TGTGCCAGCAGCCTAGCGGGGAGCACAGATACGCAGTATTTT.